This T cell receptor (beta chain) was identified in a study of beta chain features in type 1 diabetes (dated by TCRdb to between 2017 and 2018). In the study overall: Patients and healthy donors did not differ in mean age, gender distribution, total cell number or subset yield. A total of over 90,000,000 sorted cells were examined across all samples, and a strong correlation was observed between cell number per subset and RNA yield. In the study, recently diagnosed type 1 diabetes patients and matched healthy donors were compared on the TCRB repertoires of their sorted circulating CD4+ T cell subsets. Regulatory and stem cell-like memory subsets were obtained from only 8 patients and roughly eight healthy donors, while naive and central memory subsets were obtained from all 30 or so donors.

General findings and caveats noted by the study authors: Shorter templates might be favored by PCR, yet because patient and control samples were amplified and corrected together, any such skew would affect both groups equally. Because cDNA was sequenced instead of genomic DNA, activated cells with high expression could be over-represented, although the groups did not differ in activation or CD3 levels. At VDJ recombination sites, type 1 diabetes patients had fewer insertions and more deleted nucleotides, which implies abnormalities in thymic rearrangement. HLA sub-analyses involved small numbers of individuals, so any influence of HLA type on TCRB rearrangement remained unresolved. Naive, central memory and regulatory TCRB repertoires appeared more similar among patients than among healthy donors. In all four CD4+ subsets, TCRB CDR3 length was moderately but significantly shorter in type 1 diabetes patients.

This clone has more than one count but fewer than ten. The target of this receptor is not known. No per-base quality is available; no much larger clone lies one base away. Each donor gave one peripheral blood draw, around 100 mL on average, collected into heparinised tubes. Naive, central memory, regulatory and stem cell-like memory CD4+ T cells were sorted on a BD FACSAria II using a panel including CD45RO, CCR7, CD25, CD127, CD95 and CD27. Purity was above 95% for every sorted population. PBMCs were isolated right away by Lymphoprep density gradient centrifugation and were stained directly, without culture. So that batch effects would be minimized, each experiment stained and sorted samples in pairs, pairing one healthy donor with one patient. The entire isolated RNA was reverse transcribed using the High Capacity cDNA Reverse Transcription Kit, and thus expressed TCRB transcripts were sequenced. Deep immunoSEQ sequencing was applied to naive, central memory and regulatory T cell samples, giving an average of roughly 3.5 million total reads per sample. Sorted cells were lysed in RLT buffer and RNA was extracted with DNase-treated RNeasy Micro or Mini kits, depending on cell number. Each cell subset was processed separately to prevent cross-contamination, with patient and healthy donor samples processed together. Using the immunoSEQ multiplex PCR, TCRB sequences were amplified from cDNA into 87-bp fragments spanning the CDR3 region. Sequencing of the amplicons was performed on the Illumina HiSeq platform. In the authors' own workflow: PCR bias was corrected computationally using synthetic template baselines, and reads within Hamming distance 2 were collapsed, with unmergeable singletons discarded. Reads were aligned against IMGT so that V, D and J genes, CDR3 length and insertions or deletions at six rearrangement sites could be assigned. Clonotype counts were normalized to sorted cell number within each subset before computing true diversity and Gini coefficients with the tcR R package. The overlap coefficient, calculated on TCRB nucleotide sequences, was used to measure repertoire sharing. TCRdb took over this immuneACCESS table, retaining in-frame rearrangements with V and J assigned. Such tables are incomplete; in checked studies, under half of the missing clones stem from an unresolved V gene, and the remainder is unexplained. For V, J and clone size, that table is used; D and trimming come from the DNA. This sample is represented by around 200,000 clones; less than 15% of them were singletons. The ten top clones hold roughly 0.6% of the sample.

The CDR3, from cysteine to phenylalanine, totals 17 residues. The entry retains the CDR3 DNA only, 51 bases that are in frame from base 1. V ends up 1 base short and J 9 bases short, with an unmatched junction base count of 19. The germline V gene gives CDR1 as SQVTM and CDR2 as ANQGSEA. The sequence derives from a woman between 18 and 30 years old in good health. The material sequenced was central memory CD4+ T cells from blood. The V and J segments used are TRBV29-1 and TRBJ2-5; 8 nucleotides in the junction match TRBD2. The CDR3 has the sequence CSVEALNSGVKGVAQYF. The DNA sequence is TGCAGCGTTGAAGCCCTAAATAGCGGGGTAAAAGGTGTGGCCCAGTACTTC. Joined to the reference TRBV29-1 and TRBJ2-5 proteins, this CDR3 gives the full variable domain: SAVISQKPSRDICQRGTSLTIQCQVDSQVTMMFWYRQQPGQSLTLIATANQGSEATYESGFVIDKFPISRPNLTFSTLTVSNMSPEDSSIYLCSVEALNSGVKGVAQYFGPGTRLLVL.